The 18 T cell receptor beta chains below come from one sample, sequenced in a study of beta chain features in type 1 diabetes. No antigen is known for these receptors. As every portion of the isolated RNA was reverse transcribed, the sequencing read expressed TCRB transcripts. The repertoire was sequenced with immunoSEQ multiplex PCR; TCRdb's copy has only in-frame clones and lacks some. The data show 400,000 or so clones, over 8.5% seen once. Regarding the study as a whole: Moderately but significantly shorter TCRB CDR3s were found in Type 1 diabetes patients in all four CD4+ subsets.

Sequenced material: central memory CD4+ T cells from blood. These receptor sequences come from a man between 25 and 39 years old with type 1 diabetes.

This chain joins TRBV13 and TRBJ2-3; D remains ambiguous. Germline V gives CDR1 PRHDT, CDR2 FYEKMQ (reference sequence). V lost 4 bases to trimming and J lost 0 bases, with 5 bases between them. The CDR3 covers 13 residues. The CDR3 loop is CASSSYSTDTQYF. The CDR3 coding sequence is TGTGCCAGCAGCTCGTATAGCACAGATACGCAGTATTTT.

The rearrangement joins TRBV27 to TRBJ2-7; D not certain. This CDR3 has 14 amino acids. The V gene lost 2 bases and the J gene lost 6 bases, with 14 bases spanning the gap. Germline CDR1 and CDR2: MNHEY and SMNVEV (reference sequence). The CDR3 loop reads CASSLTSFDSEQYF. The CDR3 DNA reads TGTGCCAGCAGTTTAACCAGCTTCGATTCCGAGCAGTACTTC.

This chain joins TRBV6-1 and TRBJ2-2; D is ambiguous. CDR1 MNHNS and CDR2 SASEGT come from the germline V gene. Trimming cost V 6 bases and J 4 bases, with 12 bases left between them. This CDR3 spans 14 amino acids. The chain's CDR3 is CASRRQPATGELFF. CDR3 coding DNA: TGTGCCAGCAGACGGCAGCCCGCCACCGGGGAGCTGTTTTTT.

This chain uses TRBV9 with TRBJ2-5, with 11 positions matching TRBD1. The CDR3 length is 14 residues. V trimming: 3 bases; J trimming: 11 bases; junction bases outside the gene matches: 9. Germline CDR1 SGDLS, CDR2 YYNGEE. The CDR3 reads CASSARTGGEEQYF. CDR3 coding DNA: TGTGCCAGCAGCGCTCGGACAGGGGGCGAAGAGCAGTACTTC.

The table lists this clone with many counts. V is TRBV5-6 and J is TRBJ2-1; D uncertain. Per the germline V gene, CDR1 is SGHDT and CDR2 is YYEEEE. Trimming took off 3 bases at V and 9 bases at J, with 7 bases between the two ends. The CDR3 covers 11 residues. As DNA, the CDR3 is TGTGCCAGCAGCTCTTCGCGTGAGCAGTTCTTC. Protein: CASSSSREQFF.

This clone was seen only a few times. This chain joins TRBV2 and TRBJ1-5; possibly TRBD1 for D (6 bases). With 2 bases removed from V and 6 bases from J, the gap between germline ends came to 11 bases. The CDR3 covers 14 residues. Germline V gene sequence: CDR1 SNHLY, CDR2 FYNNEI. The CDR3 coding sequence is TGTGCCAGCAGTGAATGGACAGTTGGTCAGCCCCAGCATTTT. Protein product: CASSEWTVGQPQHF.

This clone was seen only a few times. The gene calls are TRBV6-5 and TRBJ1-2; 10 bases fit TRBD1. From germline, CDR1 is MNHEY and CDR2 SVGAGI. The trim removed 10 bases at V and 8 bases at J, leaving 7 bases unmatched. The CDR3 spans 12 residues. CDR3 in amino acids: CAIGMTGGGYTF. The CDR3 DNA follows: TGTGCCATCGGGATGACAGGGGGCGGCTACACCTTC.

The CDR3, as DNA: TGTGCCAGCAGCTTTGGCGGGATTCTCATGAACACTGAAGCTTTCTTT. Translating gives CASSFGGILMNTEAFF. The chain is built from TRBV7-2 and TRBJ1-1; D unclear. Trimming removed 3 bases from V and 0 bases from J, with 14 bases in between. CDR1 SGHTA and CDR2 FQGNSA come from the germline V gene. CDR3 length equals 16 residues.

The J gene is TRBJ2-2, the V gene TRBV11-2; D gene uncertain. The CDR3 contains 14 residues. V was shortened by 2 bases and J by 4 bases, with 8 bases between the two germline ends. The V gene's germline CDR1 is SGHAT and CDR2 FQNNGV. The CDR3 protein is CASSLIVVTGELFF. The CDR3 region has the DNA TGTGCCAGCAGCTTAATCGTGGTCACCGGGGAGCTGTTTTTT.

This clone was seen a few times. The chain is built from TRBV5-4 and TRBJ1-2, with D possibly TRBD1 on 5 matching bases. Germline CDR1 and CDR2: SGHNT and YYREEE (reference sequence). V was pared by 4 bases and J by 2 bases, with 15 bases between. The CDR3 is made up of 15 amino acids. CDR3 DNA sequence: TGTGCCAGCAGCCGGCCCGGGACGGGAAACTATGGCTACACCTTC. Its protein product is CASSRPGTGNYGYTF.

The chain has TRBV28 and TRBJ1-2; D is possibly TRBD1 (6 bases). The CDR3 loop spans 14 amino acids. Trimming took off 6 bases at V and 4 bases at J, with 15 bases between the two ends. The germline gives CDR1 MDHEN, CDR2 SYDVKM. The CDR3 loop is CASSPVAGAYGYTF. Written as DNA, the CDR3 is TGTGCCAGCAGCCCTGTGGCAGGGGCCTATGGCTACACCTTC.

The CDR3 DNA follows: TGTGCCAGCAGTGGGGGGGGACAGGGGGGCAATGAGCAGTTCTTC. Translating it yields CASSGGGQGGNEQFF. The V and J genes are TRBV2 and TRBJ2-1, with 11 bases lining up with TRBD1. With V trimmed by 4 bases and J by 6 bases, 5 bases remained unmatched. CDR1 and CDR2 (germline): SNHLY, FYNNEI. The CDR3 is 15 residues long.

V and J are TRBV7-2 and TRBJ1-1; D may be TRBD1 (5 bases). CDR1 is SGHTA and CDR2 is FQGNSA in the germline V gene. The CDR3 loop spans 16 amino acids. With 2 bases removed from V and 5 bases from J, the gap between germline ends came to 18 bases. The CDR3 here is CASSLMEGRPGTEAFF. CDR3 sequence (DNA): TGTGCCAGCAGCTTAATGGAAGGGCGACCAGGGACTGAAGCTTTCTTT.

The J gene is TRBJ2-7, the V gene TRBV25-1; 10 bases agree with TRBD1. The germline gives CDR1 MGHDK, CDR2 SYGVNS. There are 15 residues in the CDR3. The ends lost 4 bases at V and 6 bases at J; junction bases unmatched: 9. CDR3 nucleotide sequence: TGTGCCAGCAGTGCAATGTTTGGGACAGGGGCCGAGCAGTACTTC. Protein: CASSAMFGTGAEQYF.

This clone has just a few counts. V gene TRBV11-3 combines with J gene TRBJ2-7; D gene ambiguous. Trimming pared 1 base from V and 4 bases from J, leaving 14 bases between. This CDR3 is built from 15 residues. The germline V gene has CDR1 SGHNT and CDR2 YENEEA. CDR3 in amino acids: CASSLGGSFSYEQYF. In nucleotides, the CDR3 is TGTGCCAGCAGCTTAGGGGGATCCTTTTCATACGAGCAGTACTTC.

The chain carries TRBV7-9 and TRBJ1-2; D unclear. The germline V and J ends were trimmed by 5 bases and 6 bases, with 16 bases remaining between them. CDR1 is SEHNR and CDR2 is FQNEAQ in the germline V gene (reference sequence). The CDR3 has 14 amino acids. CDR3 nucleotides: TGTGCCAGCAGCCCGACGGATATATTTCATGGCTACACCTTC. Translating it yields CASSPTDIFHGYTF. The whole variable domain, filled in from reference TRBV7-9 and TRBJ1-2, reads DTGVSQNPRHKITKRGQNVTFRCDPISEHNRLYWYRQTLGQGPEFLTYFQNEAQLEKSRLLSDRFSAERPKGSFSTLEIQRTEQGDSAMYLCASSPTDIFHGYTFGSGTRLTVV.

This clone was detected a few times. CDR3 in amino acids: CASSPGQGPGETQYF. In DNA, the CDR3 is TGTGCCAGCTCGCCGGGGCAGGGACCTGGAGAGACCCAGTACTTC. The chain links TRBV2 to TRBJ2-5; D may correspond to TRBD1 or TRBD2 (5 bases each). This CDR3 is built from 15 residues. V was shortened by 8 bases and J by 4 bases, with 20 bases between the two germline ends. Germline CDR1 SNHLY, CDR2 FYNNEI. The variable domain in full, with the rest retrieved from reference TRBV2 and TRBJ2-5, is EPEVTQTPSHQVTQMGQEVILRCVPISNHLYFYWYRQILGQKVEFLVSFYNNEISEKSEIFDDQFSVERPDGSNFTLKIRSTKLEDSAMYFCASSPGQGPGETQYFGPGTRLLVL.

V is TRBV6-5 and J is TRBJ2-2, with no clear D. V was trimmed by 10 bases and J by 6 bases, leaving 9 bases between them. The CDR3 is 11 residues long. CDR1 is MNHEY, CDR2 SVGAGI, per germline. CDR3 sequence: CATAAAGELFF. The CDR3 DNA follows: TGTGCCACCGCGGCGGCCGGGGAGCTGTTTTTT.